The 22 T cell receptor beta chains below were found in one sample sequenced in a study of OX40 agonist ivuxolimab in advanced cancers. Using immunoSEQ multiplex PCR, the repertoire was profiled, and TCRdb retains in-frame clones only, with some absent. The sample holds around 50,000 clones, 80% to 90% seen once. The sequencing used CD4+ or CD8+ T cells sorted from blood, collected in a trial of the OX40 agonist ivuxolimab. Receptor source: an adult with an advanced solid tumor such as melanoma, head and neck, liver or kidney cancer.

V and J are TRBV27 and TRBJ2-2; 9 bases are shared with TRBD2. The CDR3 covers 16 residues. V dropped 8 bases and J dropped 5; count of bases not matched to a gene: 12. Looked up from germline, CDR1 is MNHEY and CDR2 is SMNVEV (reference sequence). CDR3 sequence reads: CASRPRSGSMTGELFF. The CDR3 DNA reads TGTGCCAGCCGCCCGCGTAGCGGGAGTATGACCGGGGAGCTGTTTTTT.

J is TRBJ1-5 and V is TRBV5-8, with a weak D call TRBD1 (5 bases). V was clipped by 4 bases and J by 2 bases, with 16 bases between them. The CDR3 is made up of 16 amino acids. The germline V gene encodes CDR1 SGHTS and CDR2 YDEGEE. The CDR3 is CASSPGQSSGNQPQHF. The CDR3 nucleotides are TGTGCCAGCAGCCCCGGACAATCGAGCGGCAATCAGCCCCAGCATTTT.

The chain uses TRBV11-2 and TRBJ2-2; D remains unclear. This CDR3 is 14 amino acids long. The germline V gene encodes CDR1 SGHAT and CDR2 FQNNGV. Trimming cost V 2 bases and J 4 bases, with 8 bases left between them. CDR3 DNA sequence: TGTGCCAGCAGCTTATATGACGGCACCGGGGAGCTGTTTTTT. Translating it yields CASSLYDGTGELFF.

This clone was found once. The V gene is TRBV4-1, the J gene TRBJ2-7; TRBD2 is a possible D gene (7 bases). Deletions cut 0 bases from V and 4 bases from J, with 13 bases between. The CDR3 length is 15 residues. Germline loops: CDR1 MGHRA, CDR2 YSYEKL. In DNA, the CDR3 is TGCGCCAGCAGCCAAGATCCTGCGGGGGCTTACGAGCAGTACTTC. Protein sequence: CASSQDPAGAYEQYF.

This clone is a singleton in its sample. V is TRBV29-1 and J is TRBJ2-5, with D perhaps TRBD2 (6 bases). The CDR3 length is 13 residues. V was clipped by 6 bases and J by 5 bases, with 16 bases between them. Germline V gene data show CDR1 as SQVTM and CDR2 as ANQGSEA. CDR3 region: CSVTGVENETQYF. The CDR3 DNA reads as TGCAGCGTGACGGGGGTCGAGAATGAGACCCAGTACTTC.

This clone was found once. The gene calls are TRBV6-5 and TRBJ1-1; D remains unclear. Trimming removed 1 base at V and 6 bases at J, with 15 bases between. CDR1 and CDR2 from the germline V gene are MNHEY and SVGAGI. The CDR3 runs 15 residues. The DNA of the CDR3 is TGTGCCAGCAGTTACTTAGGACGGGGAGAGTCTGAAGCTTTCTTT. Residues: CASSYLGRGESEAFF.

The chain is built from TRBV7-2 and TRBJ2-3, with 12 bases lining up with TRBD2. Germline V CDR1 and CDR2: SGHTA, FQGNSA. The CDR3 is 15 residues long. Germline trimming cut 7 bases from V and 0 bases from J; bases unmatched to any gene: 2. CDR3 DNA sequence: TGTGCCAGCAAAGGGACTAGCGGGAGCACAGATACGCAGTATTTT. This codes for CASKGTSGSTDTQYF.

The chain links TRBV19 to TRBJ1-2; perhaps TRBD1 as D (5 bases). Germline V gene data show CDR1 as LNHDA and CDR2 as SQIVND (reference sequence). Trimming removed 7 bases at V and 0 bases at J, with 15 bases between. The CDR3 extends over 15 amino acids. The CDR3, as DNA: TGTGCCAGTACGAGGGACCCGAGAGCTAACTATGGCTACACCTTC. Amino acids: CASTRDPRANYGYTF.

The CDR3 bases are TGTGCCAGCAGCTTGGTAGGTCAGCTATCCAACTATGGCTACACCTTC. Protein product: CASSLVGQLSNYGYTF. V is TRBV5-5 and J is TRBJ1-2; no definite D call. Trimming pared 0 bases from V and 2 bases from J, leaving 14 bases between. This CDR3 region has 16 residues. CDR1 is SGHKS, CDR2 YYEKEE, per germline (reference sequence).

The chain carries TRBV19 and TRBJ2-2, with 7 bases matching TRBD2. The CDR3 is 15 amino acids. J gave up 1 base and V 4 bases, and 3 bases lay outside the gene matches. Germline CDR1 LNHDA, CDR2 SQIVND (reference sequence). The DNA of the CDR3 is TGTGCCAGTAGTACCCAGCGGGGGAACACCGGGGAGCTGTTTTTT. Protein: CASSTQRGNTGELFF.

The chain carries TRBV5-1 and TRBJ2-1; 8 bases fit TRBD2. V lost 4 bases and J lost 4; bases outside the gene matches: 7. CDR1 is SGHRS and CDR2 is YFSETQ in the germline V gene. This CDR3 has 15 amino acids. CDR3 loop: CASSQYSGGYNEQFF. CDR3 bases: TGCGCCAGCAGCCAATACAGCGGGGGTTACAATGAGCAGTTCTTC.

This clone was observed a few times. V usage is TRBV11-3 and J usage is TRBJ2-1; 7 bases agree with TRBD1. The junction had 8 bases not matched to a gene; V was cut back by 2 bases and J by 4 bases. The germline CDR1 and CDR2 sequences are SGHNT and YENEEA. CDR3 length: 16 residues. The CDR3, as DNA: TGTGCCAGCAGCTTAACAAACAGGGGTCCGTACAATGAGCAGTTCTTC. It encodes CASSLTNRGPYNEQFF.

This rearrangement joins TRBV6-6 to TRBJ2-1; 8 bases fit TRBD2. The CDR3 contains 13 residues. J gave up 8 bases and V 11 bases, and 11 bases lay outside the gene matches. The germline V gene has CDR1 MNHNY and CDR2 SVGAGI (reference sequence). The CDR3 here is CAGSPAGVDEQFF. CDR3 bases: TGTGCCGGGTCCCCAGCGGGAGTAGATGAGCAGTTCTTC.

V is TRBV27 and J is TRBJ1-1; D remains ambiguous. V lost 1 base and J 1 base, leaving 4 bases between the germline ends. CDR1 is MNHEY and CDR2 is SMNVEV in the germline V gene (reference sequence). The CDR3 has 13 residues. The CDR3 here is CASSLFRNTEAFF. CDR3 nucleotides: TGTGCCAGCAGTTTATTTAGGAACACTGAAGCTTTCTTT.

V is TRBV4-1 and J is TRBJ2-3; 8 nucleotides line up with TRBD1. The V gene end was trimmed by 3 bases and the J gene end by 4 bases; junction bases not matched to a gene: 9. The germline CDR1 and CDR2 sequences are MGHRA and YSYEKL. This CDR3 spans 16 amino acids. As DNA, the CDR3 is TGCGCCAGCAGCCAGGAAAAGGGACAGGCGGCAGATACGCAGTATTTT. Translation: CASSQEKGQAADTQYF.

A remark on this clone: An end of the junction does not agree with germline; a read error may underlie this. The CDR3 DNA follows: TGTGCCAGTAGTATCGCAGGGGGAAGCTATGACTACACCTTC. It encodes CASSIAGGSYDYTF. The chain is built from TRBV19 and TRBJ1-2, with 7 bases matching TRBD1. This CDR3 is 14 amino acids long. Germline values: CDR1 LNHDA, CDR2 SQIVND (reference sequence).

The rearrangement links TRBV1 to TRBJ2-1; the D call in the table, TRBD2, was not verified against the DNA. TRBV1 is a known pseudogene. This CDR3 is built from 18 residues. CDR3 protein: CTSSNHATCGTFHNEQFF. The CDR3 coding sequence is TGCACCAGCAGTAACCACGCGACGTGCGGGACCTTTCACAATGAGCAGTTCTTC.

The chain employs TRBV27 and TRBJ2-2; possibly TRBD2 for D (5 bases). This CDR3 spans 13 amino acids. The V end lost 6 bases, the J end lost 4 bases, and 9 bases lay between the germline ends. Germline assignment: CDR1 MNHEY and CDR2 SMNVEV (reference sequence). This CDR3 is CASSPTSTGELFF. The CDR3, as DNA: TGTGCCAGCAGCCCCACTAGCACCGGGGAGCTGTTTTTT.

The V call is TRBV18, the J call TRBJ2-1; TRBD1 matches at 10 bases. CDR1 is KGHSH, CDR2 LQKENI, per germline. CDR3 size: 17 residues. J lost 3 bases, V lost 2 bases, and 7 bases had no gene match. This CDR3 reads CASSPRGQGRDYNEQFF. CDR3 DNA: TGTGCCAGCTCACCAAGGGGACAGGGGAGGGACTACAATGAGCAGTTCTTC.

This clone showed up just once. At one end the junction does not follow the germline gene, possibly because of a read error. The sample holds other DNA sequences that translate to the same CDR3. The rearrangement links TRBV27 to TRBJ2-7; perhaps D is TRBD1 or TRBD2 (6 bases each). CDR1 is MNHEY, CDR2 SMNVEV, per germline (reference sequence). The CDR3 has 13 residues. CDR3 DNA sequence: TGTGCCAGCAGTTCACACGGGGGCTACGAGCAGTACTTT. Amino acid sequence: CASSSHGGYEQYF.

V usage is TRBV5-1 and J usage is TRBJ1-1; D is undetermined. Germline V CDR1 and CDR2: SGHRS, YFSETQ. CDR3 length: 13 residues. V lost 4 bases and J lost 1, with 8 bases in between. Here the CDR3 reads CASSPDGNTEAFF. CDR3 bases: TGCGCCAGCAGCCCGGACGGGAACACTGAAGCTTTCTTT.

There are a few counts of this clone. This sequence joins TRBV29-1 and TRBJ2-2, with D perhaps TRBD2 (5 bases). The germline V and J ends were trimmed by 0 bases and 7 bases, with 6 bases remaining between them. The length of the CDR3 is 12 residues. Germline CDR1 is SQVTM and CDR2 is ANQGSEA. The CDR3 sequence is CSVEDRGGELFF. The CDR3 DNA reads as TGCAGCGTTGAAGATCGGGGCGGGGAGCTGTTTTTT.